The rows below give T cell receptor beta chains drawn from one sample of a study of cytomegalovirus exposure and HLA in healthy donors. Only in-frame clones appear in the TCRdb table, and some are missing; sequencing was by immunoSEQ multiplex PCR. The sample lists under 200,000 clones, roughly 79% occurring once. The specimen was PBMCs. Receptors were obtained from a woman in her thirties in good health and CMV-seropositive. The CDR3 runs from the conserved cysteine through the conserved F or W. A D gene is named only where the DNA matches it firmly. The listing skips clone size in some rows; elsewhere it reads once, few, many or a size class.

v_gene	abundance	d_gene	j_gene	CDR3aa	CDR3nt
TRBV5-1	.	.	TRBJ2-7	CASSLIGGAEQYF	TGCGCCAGCAGCTTAATAGGAGGGGCCGAGCAGTACTTC
TRBV27	.	TRBD1	TRBJ1-1	CASSLGQYTEAFF	TGTGCCAGCAGTTTGGGACAGTACACTGAAGCTTTCTTT
TRBV7-2	.	.	TRBJ2-2	CASSLAPIQGELFF	TGTGCCAGCAGCTTAGCGCCTATTCAAGGGGAGCTGTTTTTT
TRBV7-2	.	.	TRBJ2-6	CASSYLISGANVLTF	TGTGCCAGCAGCTACTTAATTTCTGGGGCCAACGTCCTGACTTTC
TRBV27	.	TRBD2	TRBJ2-7	CASSSRAGSTYEQYF	TGTGCCAGCAGCTCCCGAGCGGGGAGTACCTACGAGCAGTACTTC
TRBV29-1	.	TRBD1	TRBJ1-2	CSVADRGYGYTF	TGCAGCGTAGCCGACAGGGGGTATGGCTACACCTTC
TRBV7-9	.	.	TRBJ1-5	CASSSTDYSNQPQHF	TGTGCCAGCAGCTCCACCGACTATAGCAATCAGCCCCAGCATTTT
TRBV5-8	once	TRBD1	TRBJ1-5	CASSWDRLDQPQHF	TGTGCCAGCAGCTGGGACAGGCTGGATCAGCCCCAGCATTTT
TRBV5-1	.	TRBD1	TRBJ2-1	CASSLARTGGLDEQFF	TGCGCCAGCAGCTTGGCCCGGACAGGGGGCCTTGATGAGCAGTTCTTC
TRBV27	.	TRBD2	TRBJ2-1	CASSYGRAGNEQFF	TGTGCCAGCAGTTACGGGAGGGCCGGTAATGAGCAGTTCTTC
TRBV6-1	.	.	TRBJ2-7	CASLESYEQYF	TGTGCCAGTCTTGAGAGCTACGAGCAGTACTTC